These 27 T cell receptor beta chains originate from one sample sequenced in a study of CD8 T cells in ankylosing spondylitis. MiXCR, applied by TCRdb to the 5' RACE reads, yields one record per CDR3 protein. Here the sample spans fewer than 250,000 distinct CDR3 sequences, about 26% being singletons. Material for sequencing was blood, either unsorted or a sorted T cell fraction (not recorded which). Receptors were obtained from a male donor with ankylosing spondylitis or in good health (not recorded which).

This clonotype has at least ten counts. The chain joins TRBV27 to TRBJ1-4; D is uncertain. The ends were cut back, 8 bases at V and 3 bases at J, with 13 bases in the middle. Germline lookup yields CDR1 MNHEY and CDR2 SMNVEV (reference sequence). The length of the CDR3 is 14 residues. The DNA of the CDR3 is TGTGCCAGCTGGCCGTCGGGGTCTAATGAAAAACTGTTTTTT. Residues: CASWPSGSNEKLFF.

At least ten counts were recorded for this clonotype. This chain's CDR3 is CASNRDGGILRPYEQYF. The CDR3 bases are TGCGCCAGCAACCGAGACGGCGGGATTTTAAGGCCCTACGAGCAGTACTTC. This rearrangement joins TRBV5-1 to TRBJ2-7, with a possible D match to TRBD2 (6 bases). V shed 6 bases and J shed 2 bases, with 24 bases lying between them. From germline, CDR1 is SGHRS and CDR2 YFSETQ. The CDR3 sequence is 17 residues long.

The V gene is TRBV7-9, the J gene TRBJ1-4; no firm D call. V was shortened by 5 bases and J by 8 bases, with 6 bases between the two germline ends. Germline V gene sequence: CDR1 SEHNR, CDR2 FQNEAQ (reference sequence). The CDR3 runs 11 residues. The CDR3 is CASSMSEKLFF. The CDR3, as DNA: TGTGCCAGCAGCATGTCCGAAAAACTGTTTTTT.

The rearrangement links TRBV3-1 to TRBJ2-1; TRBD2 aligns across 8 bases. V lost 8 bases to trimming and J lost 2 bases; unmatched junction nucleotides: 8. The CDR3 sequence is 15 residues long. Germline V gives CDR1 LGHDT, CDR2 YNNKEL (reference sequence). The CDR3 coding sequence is TGTGCCAGCCCCTCAAGCGGGAGCCCCTACAATGAGCAGTTCTTC. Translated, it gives CASPSSGSPYNEQFF.

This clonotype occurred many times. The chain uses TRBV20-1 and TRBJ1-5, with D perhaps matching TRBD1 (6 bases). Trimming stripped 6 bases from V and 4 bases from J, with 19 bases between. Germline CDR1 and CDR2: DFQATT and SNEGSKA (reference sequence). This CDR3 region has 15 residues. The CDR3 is CSATQGPNFNQPQHF. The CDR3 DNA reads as TGCAGTGCGACCCAGGGGCCCAATTTTAATCAGCCCCAGCATTTT.

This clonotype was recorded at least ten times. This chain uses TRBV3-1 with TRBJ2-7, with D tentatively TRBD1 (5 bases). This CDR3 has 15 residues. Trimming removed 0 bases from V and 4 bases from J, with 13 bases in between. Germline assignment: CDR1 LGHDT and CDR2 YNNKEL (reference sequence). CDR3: CASSQEGQTVYEQYF. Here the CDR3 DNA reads TGTGCCAGCAGCCAAGAAGGGCAGACAGTTTACGAGCAGTACTTC.

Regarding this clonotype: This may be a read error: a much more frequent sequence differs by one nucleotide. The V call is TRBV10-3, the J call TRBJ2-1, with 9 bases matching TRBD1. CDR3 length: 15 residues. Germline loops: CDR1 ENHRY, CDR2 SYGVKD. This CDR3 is CAISSTGGKNNKQFF. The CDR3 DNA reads TGTGCCATCAGTTCAACAGGGGGCAAAAACAATAAGCAGTTCTTC.

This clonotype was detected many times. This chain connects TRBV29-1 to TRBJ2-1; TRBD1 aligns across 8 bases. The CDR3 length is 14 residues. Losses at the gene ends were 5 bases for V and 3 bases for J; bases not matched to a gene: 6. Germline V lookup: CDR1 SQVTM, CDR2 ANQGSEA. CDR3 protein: CSVIRTGNYNEQFF. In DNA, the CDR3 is TGCAGCGTTATCCGGACAGGGAACTACAATGAGCAGTTCTTC.

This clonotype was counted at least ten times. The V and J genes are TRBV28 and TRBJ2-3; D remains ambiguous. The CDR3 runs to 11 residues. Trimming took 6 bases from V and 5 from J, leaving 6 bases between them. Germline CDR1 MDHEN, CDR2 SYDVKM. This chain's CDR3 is CASRFRDTQYF. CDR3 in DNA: TGTGCCAGCAGGTTTCGAGATACGCAGTATTTT. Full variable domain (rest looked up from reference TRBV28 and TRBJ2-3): DVKVTQSSRYLVKRTGEKVFLECVQDMDHENMFWYRQDPGLGLRLIYFSYDVKMKEKGDIPEGYSVSREKKERFSLILESASTNQTSMYLCASRFRDTQYFGPGTRLTVL.

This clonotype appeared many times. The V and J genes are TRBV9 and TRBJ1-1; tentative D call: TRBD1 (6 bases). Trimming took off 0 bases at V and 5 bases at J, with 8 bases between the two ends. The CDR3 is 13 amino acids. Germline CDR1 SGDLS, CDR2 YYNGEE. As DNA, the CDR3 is TGTGCCAGCAGCGTAGAGGGGGGGACTGAAGCTTTCTTT. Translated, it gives CASSVEGGTEAFF.

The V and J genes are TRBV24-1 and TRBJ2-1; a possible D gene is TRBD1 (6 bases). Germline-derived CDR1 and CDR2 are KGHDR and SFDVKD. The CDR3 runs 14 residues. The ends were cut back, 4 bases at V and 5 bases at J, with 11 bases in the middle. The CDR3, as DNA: TGTGCCACCAGTGACCGGACAGAGAACAATGAGCAGTTCTTC. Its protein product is CATSDRTENNEQFF.

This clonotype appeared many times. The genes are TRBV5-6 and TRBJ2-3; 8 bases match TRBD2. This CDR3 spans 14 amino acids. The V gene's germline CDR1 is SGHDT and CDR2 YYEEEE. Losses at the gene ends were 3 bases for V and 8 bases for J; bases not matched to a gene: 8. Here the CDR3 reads CASSWERGRSTQYF. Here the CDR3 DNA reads TGTGCCAGCAGCTGGGAGCGGGGGCGTTCTACGCAGTATTTT.

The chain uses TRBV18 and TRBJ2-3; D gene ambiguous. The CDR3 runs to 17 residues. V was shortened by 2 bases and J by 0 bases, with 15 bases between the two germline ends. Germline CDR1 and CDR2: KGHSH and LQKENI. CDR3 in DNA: TGTGCCAGCTCACCAGTCGATCAAACCCCTAGCACAGATACGCAGTATTTT. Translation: CASSPVDQTPSTDTQYF. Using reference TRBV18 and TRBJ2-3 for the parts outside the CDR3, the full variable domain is NAGVMQNPRHLVRRRGQEARLRCSPMKGHSHVYWYRQLPEEGLKFMVYLQKENIIDESGMPKERFSAEFPKEGPSILRIQQVVRGDSAAYFCASSPVDQTPSTDTQYFGPGTRLTVL.

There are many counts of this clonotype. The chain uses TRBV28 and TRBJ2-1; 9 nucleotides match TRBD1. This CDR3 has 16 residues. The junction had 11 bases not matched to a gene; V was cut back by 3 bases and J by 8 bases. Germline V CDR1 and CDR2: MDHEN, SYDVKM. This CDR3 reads CASSLSHTGGGDEQFF. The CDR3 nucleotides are TGTGCCAGCAGTTTGTCTCATACAGGGGGCGGCGATGAGCAGTTCTTC.

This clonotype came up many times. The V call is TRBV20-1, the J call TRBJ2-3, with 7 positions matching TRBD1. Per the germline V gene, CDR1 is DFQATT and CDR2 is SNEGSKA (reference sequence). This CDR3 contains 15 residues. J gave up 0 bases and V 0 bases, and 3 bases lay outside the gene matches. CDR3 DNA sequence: TGCAGTGCTAGAGATCGAGGGGGCAGCACAGATACGCAGTATTTT. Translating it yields CSARDRGGSTDTQYF.

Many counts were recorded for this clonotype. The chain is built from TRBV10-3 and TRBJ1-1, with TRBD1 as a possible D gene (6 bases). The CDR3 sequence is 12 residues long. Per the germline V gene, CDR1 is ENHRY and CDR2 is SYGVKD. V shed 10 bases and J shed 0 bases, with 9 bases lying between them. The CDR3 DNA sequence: TGTGCCACCGGACAGATGAACACTGAAGCTTTCTTT. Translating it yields CATGQMNTEAFF.

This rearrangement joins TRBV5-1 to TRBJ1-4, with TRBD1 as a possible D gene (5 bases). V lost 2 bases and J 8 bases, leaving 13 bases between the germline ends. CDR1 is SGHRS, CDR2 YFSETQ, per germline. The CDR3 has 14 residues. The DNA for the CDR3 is TGCGCCAGCAGCTTCGGACTTGAGGGGGAAAAACTGTTTTTT. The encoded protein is CASSFGLEGEKLFF.

CDR3 nucleotides: TGTGCCAGCAGCTTCGCGTTAGCGGGGGGTGGGGCAGATACGCAGTATTTT. Amino acid sequence: CASSFALAGGGADTQYF. V is TRBV7-2 and J is TRBJ2-3, with TRBD2 identical over 10 bases. The length of the CDR3 is 17 residues. Per germline, CDR1 SGHTA and CDR2 FQGNSA. V shed 3 bases, J shed 4 bases, and the junction held 10 bases outside the gene matches.

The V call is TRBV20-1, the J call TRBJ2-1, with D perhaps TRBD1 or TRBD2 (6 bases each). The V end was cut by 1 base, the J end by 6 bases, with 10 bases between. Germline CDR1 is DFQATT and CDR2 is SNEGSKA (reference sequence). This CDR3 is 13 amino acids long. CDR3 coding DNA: TGCAGTGCTAGAGCTAGGGGGGTCAATGAGCAGTTCTTC. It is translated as CSARARGVNEQFF.

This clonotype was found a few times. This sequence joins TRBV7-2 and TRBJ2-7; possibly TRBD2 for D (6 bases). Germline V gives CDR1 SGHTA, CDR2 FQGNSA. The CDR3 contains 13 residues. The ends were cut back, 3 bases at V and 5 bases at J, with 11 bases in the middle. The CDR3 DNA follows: TGTGCCAGCAGCTTGCGGAGGGGAGACGAGCAGTACTTC. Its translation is CASSLRRGDEQYF.

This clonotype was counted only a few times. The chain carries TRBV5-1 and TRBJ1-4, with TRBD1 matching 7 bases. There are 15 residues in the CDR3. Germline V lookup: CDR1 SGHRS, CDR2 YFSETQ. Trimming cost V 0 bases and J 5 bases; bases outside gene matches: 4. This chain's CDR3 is CASSLGDRINEKLFF. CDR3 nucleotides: TGCGCCAGCAGCTTGGGGGACAGAATAAATGAAAAACTGTTTTTT.

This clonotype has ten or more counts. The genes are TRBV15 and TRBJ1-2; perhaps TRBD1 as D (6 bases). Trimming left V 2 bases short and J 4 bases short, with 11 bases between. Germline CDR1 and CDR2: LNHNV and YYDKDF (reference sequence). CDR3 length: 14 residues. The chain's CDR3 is CATSRSGQTYGYTF. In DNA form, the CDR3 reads TGTGCCACCAGCAGAAGTGGACAGACCTATGGCTACACCTTC.

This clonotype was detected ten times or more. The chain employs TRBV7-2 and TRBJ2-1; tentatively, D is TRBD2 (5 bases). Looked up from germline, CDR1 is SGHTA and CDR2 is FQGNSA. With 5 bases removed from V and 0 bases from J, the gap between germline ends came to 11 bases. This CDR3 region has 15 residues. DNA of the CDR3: TGTGCCAGCAGCGAGACTGGGAGCTCCTACAATGAGCAGTTCTTC. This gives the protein CASSETGSSYNEQFF. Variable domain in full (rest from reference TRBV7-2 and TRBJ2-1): GAGVSQSPSNKVTEKGKDVELRCDPISGHTALYWYRQSLGQGLEFLIYFQGNSAPDKSGLPSDRFSAERTGGSVSTLTIQRTQQEDSAVYLCASSETGSSYNEQFFGPGTRLTVL.

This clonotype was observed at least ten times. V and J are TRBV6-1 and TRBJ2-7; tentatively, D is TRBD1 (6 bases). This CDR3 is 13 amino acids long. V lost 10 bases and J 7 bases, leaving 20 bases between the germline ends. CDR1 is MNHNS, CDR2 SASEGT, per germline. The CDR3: CATHNRADGEQYF. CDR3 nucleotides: TGTGCCACCCATAACAGGGCAGACGGGGAGCAGTACTTC.

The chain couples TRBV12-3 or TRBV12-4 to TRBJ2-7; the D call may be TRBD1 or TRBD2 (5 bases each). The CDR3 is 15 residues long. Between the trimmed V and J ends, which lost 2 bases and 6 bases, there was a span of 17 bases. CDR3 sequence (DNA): TGTGCCAGCAGTTTAACCCTTGGGGGAGTGTCCGAGCAGTACTTC. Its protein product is CASSLTLGGVSEQYF.

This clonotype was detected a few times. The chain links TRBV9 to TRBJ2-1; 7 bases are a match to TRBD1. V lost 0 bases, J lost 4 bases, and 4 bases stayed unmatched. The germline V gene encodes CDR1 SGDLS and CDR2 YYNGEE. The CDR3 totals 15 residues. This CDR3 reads CASSVAGTEYNEQFF. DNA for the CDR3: TGTGCCAGCAGCGTAGCCGGGACAGAATACAATGAGCAGTTCTTC.

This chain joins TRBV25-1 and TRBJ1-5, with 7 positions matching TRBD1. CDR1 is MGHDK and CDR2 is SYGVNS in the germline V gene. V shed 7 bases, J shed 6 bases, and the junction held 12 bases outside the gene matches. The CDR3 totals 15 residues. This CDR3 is CASTSYKQGRQPQHF. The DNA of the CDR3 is TGTGCCAGCACATCGTACAAACAGGGGCGTCAGCCCCAGCATTTT.